The present T cell receptor (beta chain) was sequenced within a study of CD8+CD57+ T cells in acquired aplastic anemia. Study findings and constraints: Researchers report that around 31 CD8+ CDR3 sequences appeared in both patients and controls.

An expansion of CD8+CD57+ cells by flow cytometry had been shown in patients chosen for sequencing. Prior therapy had not been administered to any patient at the time of blood sampling. Template material for TCR beta VDJ and CDR3 profiling consisted of genomic DNA. TCRdb analysed the reads with MiXCR anew, one entry per CDR3 protein. The sample records fewer than 250,000 distinct CDR3 sequences, approximately 51% being singletons. This clonotype has a count of ten or more. Its antigen remains unknown. V lost 8 bases, J lost 2 bases, and 9 bases lay in between. This CDR3 comprises 12 residues. The genes are TRBV12-3 or TRBV12-4 and TRBJ1-2; the D gene is possibly TRBD1 (5 bases). This TCR derives from a human donor with aplastic anemia. Sample: sorted CD4+, CD8+, or CD8+CD57+ T cells (not recorded which) from PBMCs. The CDR3 DNA follows: TGTGCCAGCTCCTGGGGGAACTATGGCTACACCTTC. This sequence encodes CASSWGNYGYTF.